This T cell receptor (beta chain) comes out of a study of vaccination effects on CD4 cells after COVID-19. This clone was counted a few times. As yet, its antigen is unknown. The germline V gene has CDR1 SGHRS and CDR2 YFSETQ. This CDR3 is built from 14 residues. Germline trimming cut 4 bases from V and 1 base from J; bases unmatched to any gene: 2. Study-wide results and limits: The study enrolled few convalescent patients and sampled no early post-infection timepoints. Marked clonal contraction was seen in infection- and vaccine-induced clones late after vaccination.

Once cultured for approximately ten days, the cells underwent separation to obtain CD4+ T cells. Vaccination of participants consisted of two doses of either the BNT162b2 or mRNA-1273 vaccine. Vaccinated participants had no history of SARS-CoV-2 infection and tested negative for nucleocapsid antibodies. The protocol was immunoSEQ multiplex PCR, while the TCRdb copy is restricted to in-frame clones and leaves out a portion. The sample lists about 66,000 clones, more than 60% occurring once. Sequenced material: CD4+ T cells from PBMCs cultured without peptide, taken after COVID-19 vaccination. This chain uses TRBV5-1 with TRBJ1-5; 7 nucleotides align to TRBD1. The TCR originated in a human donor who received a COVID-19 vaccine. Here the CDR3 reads CASSTRGSNQPQHF. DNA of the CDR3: TGCGCCAGCAGCACCAGGGGGAGCAATCAGCCCCAGCATTTT.